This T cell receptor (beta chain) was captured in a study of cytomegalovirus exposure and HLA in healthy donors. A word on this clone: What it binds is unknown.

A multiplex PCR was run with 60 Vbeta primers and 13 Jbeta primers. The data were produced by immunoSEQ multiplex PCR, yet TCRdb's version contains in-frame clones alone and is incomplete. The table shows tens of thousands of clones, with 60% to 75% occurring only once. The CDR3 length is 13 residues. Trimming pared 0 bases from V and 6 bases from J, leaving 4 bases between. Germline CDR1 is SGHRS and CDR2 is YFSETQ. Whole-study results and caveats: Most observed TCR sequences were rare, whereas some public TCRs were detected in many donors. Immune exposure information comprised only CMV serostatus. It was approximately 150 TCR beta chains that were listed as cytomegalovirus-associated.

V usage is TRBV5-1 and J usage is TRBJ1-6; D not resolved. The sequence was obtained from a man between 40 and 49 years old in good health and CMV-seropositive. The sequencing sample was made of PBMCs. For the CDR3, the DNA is TGCGCCAGCAGCTTGGGTATTAATTCACCCCTCCACTTT. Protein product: CASSLGINSPLHF.